This TCR beta chain came from a study of T cell responses to AZD1222 COVID-19 vaccine. In the study overall: Analysis merged second doses at about 4 or about 12 weeks.

Study-level results: The study sampled repertoires only after the peak T cell response.

V lost 5 bases to trimming and J lost 5 bases; unmatched junction nucleotides: 9. The CDR3 is 15 amino acids. Germline V gives CDR1 SGHVS, CDR2 FQNEAQ. The data were produced by immunoSEQ multiplex PCR, yet TCRdb's version contains in-frame clones alone and is incomplete. The sample consists of over 100,000 clones, approximately 88% of them appearing once. Regarding this clone: Its target is not known.

The clonotype comes from an adult in good health. The chain has TRBV7-8 and TRBJ2-5, with TRBD1 matching over 9 bases. Sequenced here: peripheral blood, sampled on day 0 of AZD1222 vaccination. CDR3 loop: CASSTTGQGIETQYF. CDR3 DNA: TGTGCCAGCAGCACCACCGGACAGGGGATCGAGACCCAGTACTTC.